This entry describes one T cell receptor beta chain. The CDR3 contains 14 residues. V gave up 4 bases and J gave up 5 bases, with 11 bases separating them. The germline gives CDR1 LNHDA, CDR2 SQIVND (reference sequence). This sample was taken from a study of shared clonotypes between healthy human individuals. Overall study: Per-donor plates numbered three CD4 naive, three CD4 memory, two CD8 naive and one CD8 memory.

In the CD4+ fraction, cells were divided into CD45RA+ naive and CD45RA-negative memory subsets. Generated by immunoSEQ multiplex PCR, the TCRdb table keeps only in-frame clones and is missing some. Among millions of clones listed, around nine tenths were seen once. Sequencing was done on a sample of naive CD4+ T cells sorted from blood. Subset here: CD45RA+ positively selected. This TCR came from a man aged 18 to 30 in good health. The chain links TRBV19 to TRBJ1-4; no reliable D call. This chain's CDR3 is CASSTGNMNEKLFF. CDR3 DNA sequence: TGTGCCAGTAGTACGGGAAATATGAATGAAAAACTGTTTTTT. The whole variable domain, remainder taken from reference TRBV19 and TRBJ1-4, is DGGITQSPKYLFRKEGQNVTLSCEQNLNHDAMYWYRQDPGQGLRLIYYSQIVNDFQKGDIAEGYSVSREKKESFPLTVTSAQKNPTAFYLCASSTGNMNEKLFFGSGTQLSVL.